The rows below give T cell receptor beta chains drawn from one sample of a study of blood T cell repertoires in COVID-19. Sequenced by immunoSEQ multiplex PCR; TCRdb stores in-frame clones only, minus some. The sample holds about 270,000 clones, around 89% seen once. Sequenced input: PBMCs or T cells enriched from blood (not recorded which). The receptor set was obtained from a woman younger than 35 who had recovered from COVID-19. CDR3s include the opening cysteine and the closing phenylalanine or tryptophan. D genes are given only for firm matches. The size of a clone is reported for some rows only, either as once, few or many, or as a class for expanded clones.

TRBJ2-7 | TRBV18 | - | TRBD1 | TGTGCCAGCTCAGTGACAGGGACCTATGACTACGAGCAGTACTTC | CASSVTGTYDYEQYF
TRBJ1-4 | TRBV6-1 | - | - | TGTGCCAGCAGTGAATCCGGCAGGGCAACTAATGAAAAACTGTTTTTT | CASSESGRATNEKLFF
TRBJ2-5 | TRBV9 | - | - | TGTGCCAGCAGCGTAGGTAGGAGGGCTGAAGAGACCCAGTACTTC | CASSVGRRAEETQYF
TRBJ2-5 | TRBV3-1/TRBV3-2 | - | TRBD2 | TGTGCCAGCAGGCGGGGGGCTGAGACCCAGTACTTC | CASRRGAETQYF
TRBJ2-1 | TRBV4-2 | - | - | TGTGCCAGCAGCCAAGTAAGCGATTACAATGAGCAGTTCTTC | CASSQVSDYNEQFF
TRBJ1-5 | TRBV6-1 | - | - | TGTGCCAGCAGTGAGGCCAGGGCCCAGCATTTT | CASSEARAQHF
TRBJ1-1 | TRBV7-2 | - | TRBD1 | TGTGCCAGCAGGGATAGGGACAGGGGTATTGGCACTGAAGCTTTCTTT | CASRDRDRGIGTEAFF
TRBJ1-5 | TRBV5-6 | - | - | TGTGCCAGCAGCTTGGGACAGTTAAATCAGCCCCAGCATTTT | CASSLGQLNQPQHF
TRBJ2-3 | TRBV2 | - | - | TGTGCCAGCAGTGGGGAACAGGGCACAGATACGCAGTATTTT | CASSGEQGTDTQYF
TRBJ1-1 | TRBV14 | - | - | TGTGCCAGCAGCCTGACTGGGGCTTGGACTGAAGCTTTCTTT | CASSLTGAWTEAFF
TRBJ1-5 | TRBV30 | - | TRBD1 | TGTGCCTGGGGGACAGGGTCGGGTTGGCAGCCCCAGCATTTT | CAWGTGSGWQPQHF
TRBJ2-7 | TRBV29-1 | - | - | TGCAGCGTTGTTGGGACACTCCCCTACGAGCAGTACTTC | CSVVGTLPYEQYF
TRBJ1-1 | TRBV29-1 | - | - | TGCAGCGTTGCGGGCAGGGAGGTTGGTGAAGCTTTCTTT | CSVAGREVGEAFF
TRBJ1-1 | TRBV9 | few | TRBD1 | TGTGCCAGCAGCGTGAGGGACAGGGATAACACTGAAGCTTTCTTT | CASSVRDRDNTEAFF
TRBJ1-1 | TRBV5-5 | - | TRBD1 | TGTGCCAGCAGCGACAGGGAGGACACTGAAGCTTTCTTT | CASSDREDTEAFF
TRBJ1-5 | TRBV10-3 | - | - | TGTGCCATCAGTTCGACGGGGAGCAATCAGCCCCAGCATTTT | CAISSTGSNQPQHF
TRBJ1-3 | TRBV30 | - | - | TGTGCCTGGATAGGAGTCCCCCGGGGAAACACCATATATTTT | CAWIGVPRGNTIYF
TRBJ2-6 | TRBV30 | - | TRBD1 | TGTGCCTGGGACAGGGGCGTCCTGACTTTC | CAWDRGVLTF
TRBJ1-5 | TRBV20-1 | - | - | TGCAGTGCTAGTGACACCGGGGATCAGCCCCAGCATTTT | CSASDTGDQPQHF